These 17 T cell receptor beta chains originate from one sample sequenced in a study of identical twins. TCRdb redid the calling of the 5' RACE reads with MiXCR, one entry per CDR3 protein. The sample contains 210,000 or so distinct CDR3 sequences, around 8% of which appear only once. A further study also used this sample, focusing on yellow fever vaccine responses in identical twins.

The sequenced sample consisted of memory (CD45RO+) T cells sorted from blood. These receptor sequences come from a woman aged 18-35 years in good health.

This clonotype was counted only a few times. The chain couples TRBV30 to TRBJ2-5; D may be TRBD1 (6 bases). Trimming took off 3 bases at V and 3 bases at J, with 11 bases between the two ends. The CDR3 covers 13 residues. Germline assignment: CDR1 GTSNPN and CDR2 SVGIG (reference sequence). For the CDR3, the DNA is TGTGCCTGGAGCACAGGGCCCAAAGAGACCCAGTACTTC. Translating gives CAWSTGPKETQYF.

This clonotype occurred many times. V usage is TRBV20-1 and J usage is TRBJ2-5; TRBD2 matches at 7 bases. With V trimmed by 5 bases and J by 4 bases, 10 bases remained unmatched. Germline-derived CDR1 and CDR2 are DFQATT and SNEGSKA (reference sequence). The CDR3 loop spans 14 amino acids. CDR3 sequence reads: CSALSLGGRETQYF. CDR3 nucleotide sequence: TGCAGTGCTCTCTCCCTGGGCGGGAGAGAGACCCAGTACTTC.

This clonotype has a single count. The rearrangement links TRBV9 to TRBJ2-7; D not certain. The V end was cut by 0 bases, the J end by 6 bases, with 10 bases between. Germline loops: CDR1 SGDLS, CDR2 YYNGEE. The CDR3 is 13 residues long. The CDR3 sequence: CASSVAGKAEQYF. The CDR3 DNA reads TGTGCCAGCAGCGTAGCAGGAAAGGCCGAGCAGTACTTC. The whole variable domain, remainder taken from reference TRBV9 and TRBJ2-7, is DSGVTQTPKHLITATGQRVTLRCSPRSGDLSVYWYQQSLDQGLQFLIQYYNGEERAKGNILERFSAQQFPDLHSELNLSSLELGDSALYFCASSVAGKAEQYFGPGTRLTVT.

There are many counts of this clonotype. This chain links TRBV7-9 with TRBJ1-1; D perhaps matches TRBD1 (6 bases). Trimming cost V 5 bases and J 10 bases, with 23 bases left between them. The CDR3 runs to 15 residues. CDR1 and CDR2 (germline): SEHNR, FQNEAQ (reference sequence). CDR3 sequence (DNA): TGTGCCAGCAGCCCCACCGCAGGGGTTCTGATCGGAGCTTTCTTT. The encoded protein is CASSPTAGVLIGAFF.

This clonotype has a count of ten or more. The chain employs TRBV15 and TRBJ1-6, with D uncertain. Germline V gene data show CDR1 as LNHNV and CDR2 as YYDKDF (reference sequence). This CDR3 comprises 13 residues. V lost 5 bases, J lost 10 bases, and 12 bases lay in between. CDR3 DNA: TGTGCCACCAGCCTCGATCAAGGGTCACCCCTCCACTTT. Translating it yields CATSLDQGSPLHF.

The rearrangement joins TRBV7-8 to TRBJ2-2; possibly TRBD2 for D (6 bases). Trimming stripped 1 base from V and 5 bases from J, with 14 bases between. The germline gives CDR1 SGHVS, CDR2 FQNEAQ. The CDR3 consists of 16 residues. The CDR3 is CASSLGRGGRTGELFF. CDR3 nucleotide sequence: TGTGCCAGCAGCTTAGGGCGGGGAGGAAGGACCGGGGAGCTGTTTTTT.

The rearrangement joins TRBV7-3 to TRBJ2-6; D is ambiguous. Germline V gene sequence: CDR1 SGHTA, CDR2 FQGTGA. CDR3 length: 14 residues. Trimming left V 5 bases short and J 4 bases short, with 9 bases between. The CDR3 region is CASSTRGGANVLTF. The DNA of the CDR3 is TGTGCCAGCAGCACCCGAGGCGGGGCCAACGTCCTGACTTTC.

This clonotype occurred many times. V and J are TRBV12-3 or TRBV12-4 and TRBJ2-1; D perhaps matches TRBD2 (5 bases). Trimming removed 6 bases from V and 9 bases from J, with 21 bases in between. The CDR3 has 15 residues. In DNA, the CDR3 is TGTGCCAGCAGACAAACACCGGGATCGGTGAGTGAGCAGTTCTTC. Translating gives CASRQTPGSVSEQFF.

This clonotype was observed a few times. This sequence joins TRBV5-6 and TRBJ2-5, with a tentative D call TRBD1 (5 bases). CDR1 and CDR2 from the germline V gene are SGHDT and YYEEEE. V shed 6 bases and J shed 1 base, with 7 bases lying between them. The CDR3 totals 12 residues. Here the CDR3 DNA reads TGTGCCAGCACAGGGCCCCAAGAGACCCAGTACTTC. As protein: CASTGPQETQYF.

This chain connects TRBV6-1 to TRBJ2-7; 12 nucleotides agree with TRBD2. V was pared by 1 base and J by 3 bases, with 1 base of the junction left unmatched. The CDR3 covers 15 residues. Germline V gene sequence: CDR1 MNHNS, CDR2 SASEGT. CDR3 residues: CASSEGLAGVYEQYF. The CDR3 DNA sequence: TGTGCCAGCAGTGAAGGACTAGCGGGAGTCTACGAGCAGTACTTC.

This clonotype has a count of ten or more. The chain is built from TRBV20-1 and TRBJ2-7; D may be TRBD2 (6 bases). Germline-derived CDR1 and CDR2 are DFQATT and SNEGSKA (reference sequence). Trimming cost V 6 bases and J 2 bases, with 17 bases left between them. The CDR3 totals 14 residues. CDR3 DNA sequence: TGCAGTGCCACTGCGGGGAGAATACCCTACGAGCAGTACTTC. Amino acid sequence: CSATAGRIPYEQYF.

This clonotype came up many times. V usage is TRBV7-9 and J usage is TRBJ1-6; D remains unclear. The V end was cut by 1 base, the J end by 7 bases, with 8 bases between. CDR1 SEHNR and CDR2 FQNEAQ come from the germline V gene (reference sequence). This CDR3 contains 14 residues. The CDR3 is CASSLESPNSPLHF. For the CDR3, the DNA is TGTGCCAGCAGCTTAGAGTCACCGAATTCACCCCTCCACTTT.

The CDR3 protein is CSARDTIPAEAFF. The CDR3 nucleotides read TGCAGTGCTAGAGATACCATCCCTGCTGAAGCTTTCTTT. The genes are TRBV20-1 and TRBJ1-1; D remains ambiguous. The germline CDR1 and CDR2 sequences are DFQATT and SNEGSKA (reference sequence). The CDR3 has 13 residues. V gave up 0 bases and J gave up 6 bases, with 11 bases separating them.

This clonotype was detected a few times. This sequence joins TRBV12-3 or TRBV12-4 and TRBJ2-6; D is uncertain. V dropped 6 bases and J dropped 3 bases, with 9 bases sitting between them. This CDR3 is 14 amino acids long. The CDR3: CASSYIGGANVLTF. For the CDR3, the DNA is TGTGCCAGCAGCTATATAGGTGGGGCCAACGTCCTGACTTTC.

This clonotype was counted between two and nine times. The chain links TRBV10-3 to TRBJ2-5, with 14 bases aligning to TRBD2. This CDR3 comprises 15 residues. V was clipped by 8 bases and J by 4 bases; unmatched bases: 6. Germline CDR1 and CDR2: ENHRY and SYGVKD. CDR3 coding DNA: TGTGCCATCGGGACTAGCGGGAGAGGAGTAGAGACCCAGTACTTC. Translation gives CAIGTSGRGVETQYF.

In its sample, this clonotype was seen a few times. This chain links TRBV7-9 with TRBJ2-1, with 16 bases lining up with TRBD2. Unmatched junction bases numbered 8, after V lost 5 bases and J lost 7 bases. The V gene's germline CDR1 is SEHNR and CDR2 FQNEAQ (reference sequence). This CDR3 comprises 17 residues. CDR3 coding DNA: TGTGCCAGCAGCGGGACTAGCGGGAGGGCTTCATTAAATGAGCAGTTCTTC. As protein: CASSGTSGRASLNEQFF.

V is TRBV6-1 and J is TRBJ1-1; D unresolved. Deletions cut 7 bases from V and 10 bases from J, with 16 bases between. In germline, CDR1 is MNHNS, CDR2 SASEGT. The CDR3 loop spans 12 amino acids. The CDR3 DNA sequence: TGTGCCAGCACCTGGGAAGGTCCCCGAGCTTTCTTT. Translated: CASTWEGPRAFF.